This T cell receptor beta chain was identified during a study of blood T cell repertoires in COVID-19 (dated by TCRdb to 2020 to 2022). Describing the broader study: Samples from collaborators originated in the United States, Italy and Spain and spanned both the acute and convalescent phases of COVID-19. The repertoires were released in a freely available public database intended as a resource for research on the immune response to SARS-CoV-2. The prospective study material was composed of cDNA or gDNA derived from T cells, B-cell-depleted T cells, or PBMCs. Nearly every sample came with metadata listing a de-identified subject ID, COVID-19 status, age in years and sex. Where HLA class I and class II types were available, the types were taken from metadata supplied by the sample provider, not from assay-based typing. The samples were drawn from two sources: the first 160 participants of the ongoing ImmuneRACE study, and approximately 1,300 subjects contributed by 6 global collaborators. Deeply sampled blood TCRbeta repertoires from subjects exposed to, actively infected with, or recovered from COVID-19 were included in the dataset.

TCRbeta CDR3 regions were amplified from genomic DNA by means of the immunoSEQ Assay, a bias-controlled multiplex PCR. In the original analysis: The number of nucleated cells in each sample was estimated by amplification of reference gene primers within the assay. Sequence reads were collapsed and filtered to measure the absolute abundance of every unique TCRbeta CDR3 rearrangement. For each sample, productive Simpson clonality was calculated as the square root of Simpson's diversity index across productive rearrangements. Held by TCRdb, this immuneACCESS table contains in-frame sequences only and omits some clones. Under half of the omission traces to an unresolved V gene where checked; the cause of the rest is unknown. V and J calls and clone size are given by that table; D and trimming were obtained from the DNA. This sample lists 210,000 or so clones; roughly 88% were detected once. The top ten clones comprise under 4.5% of the sample.

What the authors observed across the whole study: The quantity of clinical and demographic metadata differed by source and by participant and was supplied without curation.

Participants in the prospective study were aged roughly 18 to 89 years, lived in 24 United States geographic areas, and enrolled through a virtual design. To assign participants to cohorts, the prospective study relied on clinical history that participants themselves reported in a screening survey and a study questionnaire. Exposed participants were defined as having been in contact with someone with a PCR-confirmed or clinician-diagnosed COVID-19 case within 2 weeks of study entry. Each participant in the prospective study had whole blood, serum and a nasopharyngeal or oropharyngeal swab collected by mobile phlebotomists. Additional blood draws and questionnaires over a 2-month period could optionally be provided by prospective study participants. Before DNA extraction, blood samples from the prospective study were shipped at room temperature or frozen. On this clone itself: There is no known antigen for this receptor. No quality values exist for individual bases; no much larger clone is one base distant.

V sheds 3 bases and J sheds 2 bases, leaving 15 bases between their ends. Based on the germline V gene, the CDR1 and CDR2 sequences are KGHSH and LQKENI. The CDR3 has 16 amino acids, counting the end cysteine and phenylalanine. CDR3 DNA is the only sequence kept; it has 48 bases, read in frame from the first base. Specimen: PBMCs or T cells enriched from blood (not recorded which). This chain joins TRBV18 to TRBJ2-3; TRBD1 could be the D gene, as 6 bases match. This clonotype originated in a woman younger than 45 who had been exposed to COVID-19. The CDR3 loop reads CASSPVGRGATDTQYF. The DNA is TGTGCCAGCTCACCCGTAGGCAGGGGTGCCACAGATACGCAGTATTTT.